Below are 23 T cell receptor beta chains sequenced from a single sample in a study of spatial heterogeneity in lung cancer. Time point meaning: sample taken at primary tumor resection. MiXCR, applied by TCRdb to the 5' RACE reads, yields one record per CDR3 protein. This table holds nearly 2,500 distinct CDR3 sequences, less than 2% found once. The material sequenced was normal lung tissue next to the tumor, taken at surgery. The receptors stem from a male donor with early-stage non-small cell lung cancer.

By sample share, this clonotype is medium-sized. The chain couples TRBV3-1 to TRBJ1-2; possibly TRBD1 for D (6 bases). The germline V gene has CDR1 LGHDT and CDR2 YNNKEL (reference sequence). This CDR3 contains 12 residues. Between the trimmed V and J ends, which lost 5 bases and 7 bases, there was a span of 11 bases. The CDR3 sequence: CASSEDSRGYTF. The CDR3 DNA is TGTGCCAGCAGCGAGGACAGTCGTGGCTACACCTTC.

Within the sample, this clonotype is medium-sized (0.01 to 0.1%). The J gene is TRBJ1-5, the V gene TRBV7-2; TRBD1 matches at 7 bases. The CDR3 covers 15 residues. Germline CDR1 reads SGHTA; CDR2 reads FQGNSA. J was trimmed by 1 base and V by 6 bases; bases with no gene match: 6. CDR3 sequence: CASSTGAGSNQPQHF. The CDR3 DNA is TGTGCCAGCAGTACAGGGGCTGGCAGCAATCAGCCCCAGCATTTT.

There are many counts of this clonotype. The chain employs TRBV6-5 and TRBJ2-7; TRBD1 matches 7 bases. The V and J ends lost 8 bases and 1 base, in that order; junction bases with no gene match: 8. Germline V gene data show CDR1 as MNHEY and CDR2 as SVGAGI. This CDR3 spans 14 amino acids. The CDR3 nucleotides are TGTGCCAGCTGGGGGACAGCAATATCCTACGAGCAGTACTTC. This sequence encodes CASWGTAISYEQYF.

By frequency in the sample, this clonotype is medium-sized. This rearrangement joins TRBV20-1 to TRBJ1-1; maybe TRBD1 (6 bases). This CDR3 has 15 amino acids. Germline CDR1 reads DFQATT; CDR2 reads SNEGSKA (reference sequence). Trimming pared 3 bases from V and 4 bases from J, leaving 18 bases between. CDR3 loop: CSASSLRGRGTEAFF. Written as DNA, the CDR3 is TGCAGTGCTAGCTCCCTCAGGGGCCGGGGCACTGAAGCTTTCTTT.

By sample fraction, this clonotype is medium-sized. This rearrangement joins TRBV4-2 to TRBJ1-1; TRBD1 is a possible D gene (5 bases). The CDR3 totals 15 residues. Trimming left V 5 bases short and J 1 base short, with 14 bases between. The V gene's germline CDR1 is LGHNA and CDR2 YNFKEQ. CDR3 sequence: CASSLMTASNTEAFF. As DNA, the CDR3 is TGTGCCAGCAGCTTAATGACAGCATCGAACACTGAAGCTTTCTTT.

This clonotype has only a few counts. The V and J genes are TRBV10-3 and TRBJ2-5, with 8 bases lining up with TRBD1. Germline V gene sequence: CDR1 ENHRY, CDR2 SYGVKD. V gave up 7 bases and J gave up 1 base; unmatched junction bases: 8. This CDR3 has 15 residues. CDR3 sequence reads: CAITNGQGSQETQYF. Written as DNA, the CDR3 is TGTGCCATCACCAACGGACAGGGAAGCCAAGAGACCCAGTACTTC.

Relative to its sample, this clonotype is medium-sized (0.01 to 0.1%). The rearrangement uses TRBV27 and TRBJ2-1, with unresolved D. The CDR3 consists of 16 residues. The V gene lost 0 bases and the J gene lost 0 bases, with 9 bases spanning the gap. Germline V gene lookup returns CDR1 MNHEY and CDR2 SMNVEV (reference sequence). This CDR3 reads CASSLSQTSSYNEQFF. The CDR3 DNA reads TGTGCCAGCAGTTTATCCCAGACCAGCTCCTACAATGAGCAGTTCTTC.

In its sample, this clonotype was seen a few times. The rearrangement uses TRBV11-2 and TRBJ2-7, with 11 nucleotides matching TRBD2. This CDR3 region has 14 residues. Per germline, CDR1 SGHAT and CDR2 FQNNGV. V shed 6 bases, J shed 3 bases, and the junction held 4 bases outside the gene matches. The CDR3 reads CASRGTSGLYEQYF. The CDR3 DNA follows: TGTGCCAGCAGGGGGACTAGCGGTCTCTACGAGCAGTACTTC.

This clonotype has a count of ten or more. The chain employs TRBV30 and TRBJ2-5; maybe TRBD2 (6 bases). There are 13 residues in the CDR3. Trimming pared 5 bases from V and 1 base from J, leaving 11 bases between. CDR1 is GTSNPN, CDR2 SVGIG, per germline (reference sequence). The CDR3 reads CAWAGGIQETQYF. The DNA for the CDR3 is TGTGCCTGGGCTGGAGGGATCCAAGAGACCCAGTACTTC.

In this sample, this clonotype turned up many times. The V call is TRBV27, the J call TRBJ2-2; D is uncertain. The V end was cut by 4 bases, the J end by 7 bases, with 4 bases between. In germline, CDR1 is MNHEY, CDR2 SMNVEV (reference sequence). This CDR3 contains 11 residues. The CDR3 DNA sequence: TGTGCCAGCAGTTGTTGCGGGGAGCTGTTTTTT. Its translation: CASSCCGELFF.

This clonotype is deemed medium-sized. The chain joins TRBV30 to TRBJ1-5; unclear D gene. Trimming left V 0 bases short and J 4 bases short, with 7 bases between. The germline CDR1 and CDR2 sequences are GTSNPN and SVGIG (reference sequence). The CDR3 is 13 residues long. CDR3 DNA: TGTGCCTGGAGTGTACGTCAGAATCAGCCCCAGCATTTT. Translated, it gives CAWSVRQNQPQHF.

This clonotype is classed as medium-sized. The J gene is TRBJ1-2, the V gene TRBV6-5; D not resolved. Germline CDR1 is MNHEY and CDR2 is SVGAGI. The CDR3 covers 13 residues. Trimming took off 7 bases at V and 8 bases at J, with 17 bases between the two ends. The CDR3 protein is CASTVHPLEGYTF. CDR3 in DNA: TGTGCCAGCACTGTACACCCTCTGGAGGGCTACACCTTC.

By share, this clonotype counts as large. V and J are TRBV27 and TRBJ2-2; D might be TRBD1 or TRBD2, each matching 5 bases. Trimming pared 4 bases from V and 5 bases from J, leaving 17 bases between. CDR3 size: 16 residues. The germline V gene encodes CDR1 MNHEY and CDR2 SMNVEV (reference sequence). The CDR3 DNA is TGTGCCAGCAGTTCCGGGACCCCCGACGGTACCGGGGAGCTGTTTTTT. Protein product: CASSSGTPDGTGELFF.

This clonotype has a count of ten or more. The gene calls are TRBV19 and TRBJ1-4, with D unclear. Trimming shortened V by 3 bases and J by 4 bases, and 27 bases separated the two germline ends. The CDR3 sequence is 20 residues long. The germline CDR1 and CDR2 sequences are LNHDA and SQIVND (reference sequence). The CDR3: CASSIKATGPRPGSNEKLFF. The DNA of the CDR3 is TGTGCCAGTAGTATTAAGGCCACCGGGCCCCGACCCGGAAGTAATGAAAAACTGTTTTTT.

In its sample, this clonotype is medium-sized. V is TRBV7-8 and J is TRBJ1-3, with D tentatively TRBD1 (5 bases). Germline V gene lookup returns CDR1 SGHVS and CDR2 FQNEAQ. The ends were cut back, 4 bases at V and 6 bases at J, with 16 bases in the middle. The CDR3 sequence is 15 residues long. CDR3: CASSSLAGRENTIYF. The DNA for the CDR3 is TGTGCCAGCAGCTCTCTTGCGGGGCGTGAAAACACCATATATTTT.

By share, this clonotype counts as medium-sized. This sequence joins TRBV6-6 and TRBJ1-4, with 7 bases aligning to TRBD1. V lost 3 bases to trimming and J lost 7 bases; unmatched junction nucleotides: 8. CDR3 length: 15 residues. Germline CDR1 MNHNY, CDR2 SVGAGI (reference sequence). For the CDR3, the DNA is TGTGCCAGCAGTTATGAGGGACAGAGCGGTGAAAAACTGTTTTTT. This encodes CASSYEGQSGEKLFF.

V usage is TRBV29-1 and J usage is TRBJ2-1, with TRBD1 as a possible D gene (6 bases). The CDR3 covers 15 residues. Germline V lookup: CDR1 SQVTM, CDR2 ANQGSEA. The ends were cut back, 3 bases at V and 6 bases at J, with 18 bases in the middle. The CDR3 bases are TGCAGCGTTGAGCCCCCCACAGGGACCCTCAATGAGCAGTTCTTC. Translating it yields CSVEPPTGTLNEQFF.

This clonotype is classed as medium-sized (0.01 to 0.1%). J is TRBJ1-1 and V is TRBV20-1; no definite D call. V dropped 0 bases and J dropped 0 bases, with 11 bases sitting between them. This CDR3 region has 15 residues. Germline lookup yields CDR1 DFQATT and CDR2 SNEGSKA (reference sequence). The CDR3 here is CSARDSSIMNTEAFF. The CDR3 DNA sequence: TGCAGTGCTAGAGATAGTTCAATAATGAACACTGAAGCTTTCTTT.

This clonotype qualifies as medium-sized. CDR3 coding DNA: TGTGCCAGCACCAACAGAAACCCCAATGAAAAACTGTTTTTT. Translated: CASTNRNPNEKLFF. V usage is TRBV7-2 and J usage is TRBJ1-4, with no clear D. The CDR3 length is 14 residues. Trimming removed 7 bases from V and 5 bases from J, with 14 bases in between. Looked up from germline, CDR1 is SGHTA and CDR2 is FQGNSA.

This clonotype was observed many times. The chain carries TRBV19 and TRBJ1-1, with D perhaps TRBD1 (5 bases). The CDR3 sequence is 13 residues long. Germline V CDR1 and CDR2: LNHDA, SQIVND (reference sequence). The V and J ends lost 2 bases and 5 bases respectively, with 9 bases between them. CDR3 bases: TGTGCCAGTAGTATAAGGGGAAGGACTGAAGCTTTCTTT. Its protein is CASSIRGRTEAFF.

By sample share, this clonotype is medium-sized. The chain joins TRBV20-1 to TRBJ1-1; D is ambiguous. Germline V gene sequence: CDR1 DFQATT, CDR2 SNEGSKA (reference sequence). This CDR3 has 16 residues. Trimming removed 2 bases at V and 2 bases at J, with 18 bases between. CDR3 residues: CSARKPSRGINTEAFF. The DNA for the CDR3 is TGCAGTGCTAGAAAACCCAGCAGAGGTATAAACACTGAAGCTTTCTTT.

There are many counts of this clonotype. The rearrangement links TRBV5-1 to TRBJ1-1; D gene uncertain. Germline CDR1 reads SGHRS; CDR2 reads YFSETQ. CDR3 length: 14 residues. V lost 4 bases and J lost 1, with 11 bases in between. CDR3 loop: CASSLDARNTEAFF. The CDR3 coding sequence is TGCGCCAGCAGCCTGGACGCAAGGAACACTGAAGCTTTCTTT.

This clonotype was found many times. Germline and junction disagree at one end, which may indicate a read error. This sequence joins TRBV27 and TRBJ1-2, with TRBD1 matching 7 bases. The germline CDR1 and CDR2 sequences are MNHEY and SMNVEV (reference sequence). The CDR3 runs to 14 residues. CDR3 bases: TGTGCCAGCAGACCCCGACAGGGCTACTATGGCGACACCTTC. This codes for CASRPRQGYYGDTF.